What follows is one T cell receptor beta chain and its context. The sample comes from a study of blood T cell repertoires in COVID-19. About the study: The United States, Italy and Spain provided the acute and convalescent COVID-19 samples. Sample material is recorded as cDNA or gDNA derived from T cells, B-cell-depleted T cells, or PBMCs.

Per the study methods: From reference gene primer amplification, estimates of nucleated cell counts were derived. Assay: immunoSEQ multiplex PCR; the TCRdb copy retains only in-frame clones and omits some. V and J calls and clone size are those listed in that table; D and trimming were worked out from the DNA. The sample shows 350,000 to 400,000 clones, about 90% of them seen only once. This CDR3 comprises 14 residues. Looked up from germline, CDR1 is SGHDT and CDR2 is YYEEEE. Trimming cost V 7 bases and J 6 bases; bases outside gene matches: 8. The receptor was derived from a woman between 25 and 40 years old who had recovered from COVID-19. This chain joins TRBV5-6 and TRBJ2-2; TRBD2 matches 8 bases. Sequencing was carried out using PBMCs or T cells enriched from blood (not recorded which). The CDR3 DNA follows: TGTGCCAGCTTCCCCCGCGGGGGGTCCGGGGAGCTGTTTTTT. Translation gives CASFPRGGSGELFF.